A selection of T cell receptor beta chains follows, all from one sample in a study of regulatory T cells in long-lasting Graves disease. TCRdb processed the multiplex PCR reads anew with MiXCR; each CDR3 protein has one entry. Here the sample spans about 400,000 distinct CDR3 sequences, 15% being singletons. The sequencing here drew on peripheral blood mononuclear cells (PBMCs), taken at new diagnosis, from a patient treated with antithyroid drugs. These receptors all come from a female donor with Graves disease. Both conserved end residues are part of each CDR3. The D gene is left open where the match is weak. For some rows the clone size is stated as once, few or many, or as a class when expanded; others skip it.

TRBV3-1,TRBJ1-6,-,many,CASSRGMRDSPLHF,TGTGCCAGCAGCCGGGGAATGAGGGATTCACCCCTCCACTTT
TRBV7-2,TRBJ2-7,-,many,CASSLGAGLYEQYF,TGTGCCAGCAGCTTAGGGGCAGGGTTATACGAGCAGTACTTC
TRBV12-3/TRBV12-4,TRBJ1-1,-,many,CASRTPSGVWTEAFF,TGTGCCAGCAGGACACCCTCAGGGGTCTGGACTGAAGCTTTCTTT
TRBV24-1,TRBJ1-5,-,many,CATSARTGGSNQPQHF,TGTGCCACCAGTGCCCGGACGGGGGGGAGCAATCAGCCCCAGCATTTT
TRBV19,TRBJ1-1,-,-,CASSIEAPGYSNTEAFF,TGTGCCAGTAGTATAGAAGCCCCAGGGTATTCGAACACTGAAGCTTTCTTT
TRBV20-1,TRBJ1-1,TRBD1,many,CSASFPGGFSEAFF,TGCAGTGCTAGTTTCCCAGGGGGATTCTCTGAAGCTTTCTTT
TRBV27,TRBJ2-1,-,few,CASSLRVRNEQFF,TGTGCCAGCAGTTTAAGGGTTAGGAATGAGCAGTTCTTC
TRBV12-3/TRBV12-4,TRBJ2-3,-,few,CASSSRARGPGRTDTQYF,TGTGCCAGCAGTTCACGCGCCCGGGGGCCTGGGCGCACAGATACGCAGTATTTT
TRBV5-1,TRBJ2-1,-,many,CASSFWGNEQFF,TGCGCCAGCAGCTTCTGGGGAAATGAGCAGTTCTTC
TRBV9,TRBJ1-1,TRBD1,many,CASSDSTGGSFEAFF,TGTGCCAGCAGCGACTCGACAGGGGGCTCGTTTGAAGCTTTCTTT
TRBV6-5,TRBJ1-4,TRBD1,-,CASSYYDRVGEKLFF,TGTGCCAGCAGTTACTACGACAGGGTAGGAGAAAAACTGTTTTTT
TRBV4-1,TRBJ1-5,-,many,CASSQEVGVVYQPQHF,TGCGCCAGCAGCCAAGAAGTGGGGGTGGTCTATCAGCCCCAGCATTTT
TRBV4-1,TRBJ2-7,-,-,CASSQEGFSYEQYF,TGCGCCAGCAGCCAAGAAGGGTTTTCCTACGAGCAGTACTTC
TRBV27,TRBJ2-1,-,many,CASSPGGVNEQFF,TGTGCCAGCTCACCAGGCGGGGTTAATGAGCAGTTCTTC
TRBV6-5,TRBJ1-2,-,-,CASSYSMSFIRDNYGYTF,TGTGCCAGCAGTTACTCGATGTCGTTTATTCGGGATAACTATGGCTACACCTTC
TRBV12-3/TRBV12-4,TRBJ1-2,TRBD1,many,CASSPGQGVAYGYTF,TGTGCCAGCAGTCCCGGACAGGGGGTCGCCTATGGCTACACCTTC
TRBV20-1,TRBJ2-6,-,many,CSAIESGANVLTF,TGCAGTGCTATAGAATCTGGGGCCAACGTCCTGACTTTC
TRBV5-7,TRBJ1-5,-,many,CASSLDTHQPQHF,TGTGCCAGCAGCTTGGACACCCATCAGCCCCAGCATTTT
TRBV12-3/TRBV12-4,TRBJ1-1,-,many,CASRGGTEAFF,TGTGCCAGCAGGGGGGGAACTGAAGCTTTCTTT
TRBV4-1,TRBJ2-1,-,few,CASSQEGRQNEQFF,TGCGCCAGCAGCCAAGAGGGGCGACAAAATGAGCAGTTCTTC
TRBV7-3,TRBJ2-1,-,few,CASSADAHPYNEQFF,TGTGCCAGCAGCGCTGACGCACACCCATACAATGAGCAGTTCTTC
TRBV12-3/TRBV12-4,TRBJ2-7,TRBD1,many,CASSLQGSSGGEQYF,TGTGCCAGCAGTTTACAGGGGAGCTCAGGGGGAGAGCAGTACTTC
TRBV2,TRBJ1-2,TRBD1,many,CASTLDRVGYTF,TGTGCCAGCACCCTCGACAGGGTTGGCTACACCTTC
TRBV27,TRBJ2-1,TRBD2,many,CASRDSGKNEQFF,TGTGCCAGCAGGGATAGCGGGAAAAATGAGCAGTTCTTC
TRBV12-3/TRBV12-4,TRBJ2-7,TRBD1,many,CASSPRGQGFWYEQYF,TGTGCCAGCAGCCCTAGGGGGCAGGGGTTTTGGTACGAGCAGTACTTC
TRBV12-5,TRBJ2-1,TRBD1,many,CASGAPGQGRENEQFF,TGTGCTAGTGGTGCCCCGGGACAGGGGAGGGAGAATGAGCAGTTCTTC
TRBV18,TRBJ1-1,-,many,CASSHVEGGLAFF,TGTGCCAGCTCCCACGTCGAGGGAGGGCTAGCTTTCTTT
TRBV5-1,TRBJ2-7,-,many,CASTDDYDYEQYF,TGCGCCAGCACTGATGACTACGACTACGAGCAGTACTTC
TRBV30,TRBJ2-1,-,-,CAWSVLNEQFF,TGTGCCTGGAGTGTACTCAATGAGCAGTTCTTC
TRBV5-6,TRBJ1-4,TRBD1,many,CASSYYSGTGIEKLFF,TGTGCCAGCAGCTATTACTCCGGGACAGGGATTGAAAAACTGTTTTTT
TRBV5-1,TRBJ1-1,-,-,CASSLEQSSEAFF,TGCGCCAGCAGCTTGGAACAGTCCTCTGAAGCTTTCTTT
TRBV9,TRBJ1-5,-,many,CASSPRGLGNQPQHF,TGTGCCAGCAGCCCGAGAGGGTTAGGCAATCAGCCCCAGCATTTT
TRBV6-5,TRBJ2-7,-,many,CASSSRTTYEQYF,TGTGCCAGCAGTTCAAGGACCACCTACGAGCAGTACTTC
TRBV6-1,TRBJ1-2,-,many,CASSRLGPEGGYTF,TGTGCCAGCAGCCGCCTGGGTCCAGAGGGTGGCTACACCTTC
TRBV28,TRBJ2-2,-,many,CASSVGITGELFF,TGTGCCAGCAGCGTGGGGATCACCGGGGAGCTGTTTTTT
TRBV30,TRBJ2-7,-,many,CAWMRDKSYEQYF,TGTGCCTGGATGCGGGACAAGTCCTACGAGCAGTACTTC
TRBV29-1,TRBJ2-3,TRBD2,few,CSVEGTSGSTDTQYF,TGCAGCGTTGAAGGGACTAGCGGGAGCACAGATACGCAGTATTTT
TRBV9,TRBJ2-3,TRBD2,-,CASSVQTSGFSSTDTQYF,TGCGCCAGCAGCGTCCAGACTAGCGGGTTCTCTAGCACAGATACGCAGTATTTT
TRBV7-2,TRBJ1-6,-,many,CASSLAGGSSGSPLHF,TGTGCCAGCAGCTTAGCCGGGGGGTCCTCTGGTTCACCCCTCCACTTT
TRBV27,TRBJ2-7,TRBD1,many,CASSPGTGPTYEQYF,TGTGCCAGCAGCCCAGGGACAGGGCCCACCTACGAGCAGTACTTC
TRBV11-2,TRBJ2-5,-,many,CASSLGYTTSTQETQYF,TGTGCCAGCAGCTTAGGATATACGACTTCCACACAAGAGACCCAGTACTTC
TRBV6-2/TRBV6-3,TRBJ2-6,-,many,CASSYGSGLPGANVLTF,TGTGCCAGCAGTTACGGTTCCGGACTTCCTGGGGCCAACGTCCTGACTTTC
TRBV5-1,TRBJ1-1,-,many,CASSLAVGAMNTEAFF,TGCGCCAGCAGCTTGGCCGTGGGGGCCATGAACACTGAAGCTTTCTTT
TRBV18,TRBJ2-5,TRBD1,-,CASSPNGQGAGETQYF,TGTGCCAGCTCACCTAACGGACAGGGGGCGGGAGAGACCCAGTACTTC
TRBV20-1,TRBJ2-6,-,-,CSASLGRETGANVLTF,TGCAGTGCTAGTCTCGGACGGGAAACTGGGGCCAACGTCCTGACTTTC
TRBV10-2,TRBJ1-5,TRBD1,many,CASSEGGSLLNQPQHF,TGCGCCAGCAGTGAAGGGGGCAGCTTACTCAATCAGCCCCAGCATTTT